The TCR beta chain under discussion was sequenced for a study of Tregs in tolerant kidney transplant recipients (dated by TCRdb to between 2019 and 2020). About the study as a whole: The transplants used related donors along with nonmyeloablative bone marrow transplantation, and in the human trials mixed chimerism was transient. Before combined kidney and bone marrow transplantation, this study identified donor-specific regulatory T cells using TCRbeta sequencing and then followed those same cells after transplant.

Trimming costs V 4 bases and J 8 bases, and their ends lie 14 bases apart. The germline V gene gives CDR1 as MGHDK and CDR2 as SYGVNS. From the cysteine up to the phenylalanine, the CDR3 has a length of 13 residues. Only CDR3 DNA remains: 39 bases, in frame from the first base. In light of the paper, this sample's time point label describes: blood sample drawn before combined kidney and bone marrow transplant. For bulk CFSE mixed lymphocyte reactions, CFSE-labeled recipient PBMCs were cocultured for approximately six days with irradiated donor PBMCs, after which the cells were stained for CD3/CD4/CD8 and FACS-sorted. The patients were a few recipients of combined kidney and bone marrow transplants from the ITN036ST trial, and samples were available only from these trial subjects. Healthy control blood was processed to PBMCs with a Ficoll density gradient and then cryopreserved, whereas patient PBMCs were collected both before and after transplant.

This clone was seen a handful of times. Its specific antigen is unknown. No much larger clone exists at a distance of one base, and base qualities are not known. Study-wide conclusions, independent of this receptor: Biological reproducibility was not directly addressed, though technical replication error appeared minimal. In tolerant patients, donor-specific Tregs expanded more than Tregs overall, which suggests antigen-driven rather than nonspecific expansion. Expanding Tregs with activated donor B cells appeared to identify the most biologically relevant and donor-specific TCRbeta repertoire. For some patients the PCR primers changed over time, which made it impossible to compare the samples from those patients at the nucleotide level. Because the study included only a small number of patients, the results must be confirmed in larger populations and under other immunosuppression protocols.

For TCRbeta CDR3 sequencing, genomic DNA from the sorted cells was extracted using the QIAGEN DNeasy Blood and Tissue Kit. High-throughput TCRbeta CDR3 sequencing, including PCR amplification with bias correction and internal controls, was performed commercially through immunoSEQ. The source study handled its data this way. Unique productive TCRbeta sequences were defined by CDR3 nucleotide sequence when primers matched and otherwise by CDR3 amino acid sequence together with Vbeta and Jbeta genes. A sequence counted as donor-reactive if, in CFSE-low cells, the sequence had a frequency of at least 0.01% and was expanded at least 5-fold compared with unstimulated cells. Repertoire divergence was quantified by Jensen-Shannon divergence using the top 100 TCRbeta sequences ranked by frequency. For any sample with multiple sequencing runs, sorting error was corrected in each run separately before the runs were pooled. TCRdb's version of the immuneACCESS table is confined to in-frame rearrangements and falls short of the full clone set. An unresolved V gene accounts for under half of the shortfall where checked; the remainder is of unknown origin. From that table come the V and J calls and clone size; the DNA was used to work out D and trimming. The sample contains several thousand clones, about 32% of them found a single time. The biggest ten clones account for 5.8% of the sample.

The sequence is built from TRBV25-1 and TRBJ1-1, and perhaps TRBD1 as D gene, on 6 matching bases. The sequence was collected from a human patient who received a combined kidney and bone marrow transplant. The material was CD8+ T cells from blood cultured with allogeneic cells, obtained before the transplant. The DNA sequence is as follows: TGTGCCAGCAGTGGTTACCAGACAGGAGAAGCTTTCTTT. It codes for CASSGYQTGEAFF. When the CDR3 is completed using the reference TRBV25-1 and TRBJ1-1 genes on either side, the full variable domain is EADIYQTPRYLVIGTGKKITLECSQTMGHDKMYWYQQDPGMELHLIHYSYGVNSTEKGDLSSESTVSRIRTEHFPLTLESARPSHTSQYLCASSGYQTGEAFFGQGTRLTVV.